This TCR beta chain was captured in a study of blood T cell repertoires in COVID-19. Across the whole study: Material from acute and convalescent COVID-19 was sourced from the United States, Italy and Spain. Nucleic acid was either cDNA or gDNA, and it came from T cells, B-cell-depleted T cells, or PBMCs.

Cohort 3 donors counted as recovered after two negative PCRs, clearance, or resolved symptoms. TCRdb keeps only in-frame clones here, not all; method: immunoSEQ multiplex PCR. The repertoire consists of some 150,000 clones, with around 86% occurring once and the leading ten covering less than 4.5%. Material: PBMCs or T cells enriched from blood (not recorded which). The TCR originated in a man between 45 and 60 years old who had recovered from COVID-19.

DNA of the CDR3: TGTGCCAGCAGCTTAGGCTCCCGGGCTGAAGCTTTCTTT. As protein: CASSLGSRAEAFF. The rearrangement uses TRBV7-2 and TRBJ1-1, with D uncertain. The V gene lost 1 base and the J gene lost 6 bases, with 9 bases spanning the gap. Germline-derived CDR1 and CDR2 are SGHTA and FQGNSA. The CDR3 is made up of 13 amino acids. The variable domain in full, with the rest retrieved from reference TRBV7-2 and TRBJ1-1, is GAGVSQSPSNKVTEKGKDVELRCDPISGHTALYWYRQSLGQGLEFLIYFQGNSAPDKSGLPSDRFSAERTGGSVSTLTIQRTQQEDSAVYLCASSLGSRAEAFFGQGTRLTVV.